The 21 T cell receptor beta chains given below trace back to one sample, sequenced in a study of graft-versus-host responses after intestinal transplantation. These receptors lack a known antigen. Sequencing used immunoSEQ multiplex PCR; TCRdb keeps in-frame clones, though not all of them. The table records about 120,000 clones, around 90% of them present only once. The input for sequencing was unstimulated CD4+ T cells sorted from spleen or lymph node cells, taken before transplant. These receptors all stem from a human donor who was the organ donor for an intestinal transplant.

The CDR3 DNA sequence: TGCGCCAGCAGCCAAGATCAAGGGGGGTACTACAATGAGCAGTTCTTC. It yields the protein CASSQDQGGYYNEQFF. The gene calls are TRBV4-3 and TRBJ2-1; D assignment may be TRBD1 or TRBD2 (6 bases each). The V gene's germline CDR1 is LGHNA and CDR2 YSLEER. V lost 0 bases and J 3 bases, leaving 12 bases between the germline ends. The CDR3 is made up of 16 amino acids.

J is TRBJ1-2 and V is TRBV29-1; TRBD1 matches 10 bases. V dropped 5 bases and J dropped 5; count of bases not matched to a gene: 8. The length of the CDR3 is 14 residues. The germline CDR1 and CDR2 sequences are SQVTM and ANQGSEA. The CDR3 DNA reads TGCAGCGTTACCGGGACAGGGGCTTATTATGGCTACACCTTC. This translates into CSVTGTGAYYGYTF.

This chain joins TRBV14 and TRBJ1-1, with unresolved D. This CDR3 contains 14 residues. The V end lost 1 base, the J end lost 3 bases, and 9 bases lay between the germline ends. CDR1 SGHDN and CDR2 FVKESK come from the germline V gene. The CDR3 protein is CASSQVGVDTEAFF. CDR3 bases: TGTGCCAGCAGCCAAGTCGGAGTGGACACTGAAGCTTTCTTT.

The chain is built from TRBV5-4 and TRBJ1-2, with D possibly being TRBD1 (5 bases). CDR1 and CDR2 (germline): SGHNT, YYREEE (reference sequence). Trimming removed 5 bases from V and 3 bases from J, with 14 bases in between. This CDR3 is built from 14 residues. CDR3 nucleotides: TGTGCCAGCAGGTCCACCGGGACGCACTATGGCTACACCTTC. Residues: CASRSTGTHYGYTF.

V gene TRBV6-5 combines with J gene TRBJ1-3; D gene ambiguous. Germline-derived CDR1 and CDR2 are MNHEY and SVGAGI. This CDR3 spans 15 amino acids. V gave up 6 bases and J gave up 4 bases, with 16 bases separating them. Written as DNA, the CDR3 is TGTGCCAGCAGCCAAAGAGGGCTTACGGGAAACACCATATATTTT. Translated, it gives CASSQRGLTGNTIYF.

The gene calls are TRBV19 and TRBJ2-3, with D tentatively TRBD1 (5 bases). Trimming removed 3 bases at V and 1 base at J, with 14 bases between. The germline gives CDR1 LNHDA, CDR2 SQIVND (reference sequence). This CDR3 contains 16 residues. CDR3 region: CASSMKGITGTDTQYF. CDR3 DNA sequence: TGTGCCAGTAGTATGAAGGGGATCACCGGCACAGATACGCAGTATTTT. The complete variable domain, with remaining parts taken from reference TRBV19 and TRBJ2-3, reads DGGITQSPKYLFRKEGQNVTLSCEQNLNHDAMYWYRQDPGQGLRLIYYSQIVNDFQKGDIAEGYSVSREKKESFPLTVTSAQKNPTAFYLCASSMKGITGTDTQYFGPGTRLTVL.

The J gene is TRBJ1-2, the V gene TRBV29-1, with D uncertain. The CDR3 loop spans 13 amino acids. Trimming took off 3 bases at V and 5 bases at J, with 13 bases between the two ends. Germline CDR1 and CDR2: SQVTM and ANQGSEA. CDR3 DNA: TGCAGCGTTGATAGAGGGCAGCCTTATGGCTACACCTTC. This encodes CSVDRGQPYGYTF.

This clone was seen once. The chain links TRBV5-1 to TRBJ2-7, with TRBD1 matching over 9 bases. Unmatched junction bases numbered 11, after V lost 3 bases and J lost 7 bases. From germline, CDR1 is SGHRS and CDR2 YFSETQ. The CDR3 loop spans 15 amino acids. CDR3 coding DNA: TGCGCCAGCAGCTCTACCGGGACAGGGATAAGGGAGCAGTACTTC. Its translation: CASSSTGTGIREQYF.

This clone was seen just once. The chain is built from TRBV4-1 and TRBJ1-6; the D gene is possibly TRBD1 (5 bases). Germline lookup yields CDR1 MGHRA and CDR2 YSYEKL. V lost 0 bases to trimming and J lost 9 bases, with 9 bases between them. This CDR3 has 14 amino acids. The CDR3 spells CASSQEVRASPLHF. CDR3 nucleotides: TGCGCCAGCAGCCAAGAGGTCAGGGCTTCACCCCTCCACTTT.

The CDR3 protein is CAWNPGFRTDTQYF. As DNA, the CDR3 is TGTGCCTGGAACCCCGGGTTTCGCACAGATACGCAGTATTTT. This chain joins TRBV30 and TRBJ2-3; D remains unclear. The CDR3 sequence is 14 residues long. V dropped 4 bases and J dropped 1 base, with 12 bases sitting between them. Germline CDR1 is GTSNPN and CDR2 is SVGIG (reference sequence).

The rearrangement uses TRBV30 and TRBJ1-2; TRBD1 matches at 8 bases. CDR1 and CDR2 (germline): GTSNPN, SVGIG (reference sequence). After removal of 0 bases from V and 2 bases from J, the junction contained 5 bases not matched to a gene. The CDR3 totals 15 residues. This CDR3 reads CAWSVPDRANYGYTF. The CDR3 DNA is TGTGCCTGGAGTGTACCGGACAGGGCCAACTATGGCTACACCTTC.

This chain connects TRBV5-1 to TRBJ2-5; 10 bases are shared with TRBD2. This CDR3 contains 16 residues. J gave up 0 bases and V 1 base, and 3 bases lay outside the gene matches. Germline CDR1 is SGHRS and CDR2 is YFSETQ. The CDR3 loop is CASSLNLAGDQETQYF. The CDR3 DNA follows: TGCGCCAGCAGCTTGAACCTAGCGGGAGACCAAGAGACCCAGTACTTC.

V gene TRBV5-4 combines with J gene TRBJ2-5; D is tentatively TRBD1 or TRBD2 (6 bases each). The CDR3 has 14 residues. V was cut by 4 bases and J by 4 bases, with 14 bases left in between. Germline-derived CDR1 and CDR2 are SGHNT and YYREEE (reference sequence). This chain's CDR3 is CASSHEGGGETQYF. DNA for the CDR3: TGTGCCAGCAGCCACGAAGGGGGAGGAGAGACCCAGTACTTC.

V and J are TRBV15 and TRBJ1-4, with 9 bases identical to TRBD1. After removal of 3 bases from V and 7 bases from J, the junction contained 3 bases not matched to a gene. Germline lookup yields CDR1 LNHNV and CDR2 YYDKDF (reference sequence). The CDR3 totals 14 residues. The CDR3 DNA reads TGTGCCACCAGCAGGGACAGGGGAGGTGAAAAACTGTTTTTT. Its translation is CATSRDRGGEKLFF.

The chain links TRBV28 to TRBJ2-7; 9 nucleotides line up with TRBD2. With 6 bases clipped from V and 3 bases from J, the junction kept 0 bases outside the gene matches. CDR3 length: 12 amino acids. The germline CDR1 and CDR2 sequences are MDHEN and SYDVKM. The CDR3 nucleotides are TGTGCCAGCAGGACTAGCGGCTACGAGCAGTACTTC. Amino acids: CASRTSGYEQYF.

The V gene is TRBV2, the J gene TRBJ2-7; 9 nucleotides agree with TRBD1. Germline V gives CDR1 SNHLY, CDR2 FYNNEI. This CDR3 comprises 14 residues. Trimming removed 7 bases from V and 0 bases from J; junction bases left unmatched: 4. CDR3 in DNA: TGTGCCAGCACCCGACAGGGGGGCTCCTACGAGCAGTACTTC. Translated: CASTRQGGSYEQYF.

V and J are TRBV6-1 and TRBJ2-5, with D hard to call. This CDR3 region has 14 residues. Between the trimmed V and J ends, which lost 2 bases and 5 bases, there was a span of 12 bases. CDR1 and CDR2 from the germline V gene are MNHNS and SASEGT. For the CDR3, the DNA is TGTGCCAGCAGTGAATCTATGGGAAGGGAGACCCAGTACTTC. It yields the protein CASSESMGRETQYF.

The chain employs TRBV6-6 and TRBJ1-5, with a tentative D call TRBD1 (5 bases). Trimming shortened V by 2 bases and J by 2 bases, and 13 bases separated the two germline ends. The CDR3 contains 16 residues. Germline CDR1 reads MNHNY; CDR2 reads SVGAGI (reference sequence). CDR3 residues: CASSYPRGEGNQPQHF. The CDR3 coding sequence is TGTGCCAGCAGTTACCCCCGGGGGGAGGGCAATCAGCCCCAGCATTTT.

The rearrangement links TRBV5-1 to TRBJ1-2; D remains unclear. The CDR3 is made up of 15 amino acids. Trimming removed 0 bases from V and 1 base from J, with 10 bases in between. CDR1 and CDR2 from the germline V gene are SGHRS and YFSETQ. Written as DNA, the CDR3 is TGCGCCAGCAGCTTGGCTAGCACGGGTAACTATGGCTACACCTTC. It is translated as CASSLASTGNYGYTF.

The chain has TRBV6-5 and TRBJ2-5; 8 nucleotides match TRBD2. Germline V gene sequence: CDR1 MNHEY, CDR2 SVGAGI. V lost 7 bases to trimming and J lost 5 bases; unmatched junction nucleotides: 9. The CDR3 has 14 amino acids. CDR3 sequence reads: CASMSEAGEETQYF. For the CDR3, the DNA is TGTGCCAGCATGAGCGAAGCGGGAGAGGAGACCCAGTACTTC.

The chain uses TRBV10-3 and TRBJ1-3; D is undetermined. The V gene's germline CDR1 is ENHRY and CDR2 SYGVKD. CDR3 length equals 15 residues. Trimming removed 4 bases from V and 1 base from J, with 11 bases in between. The CDR3 DNA reads as TGTGCCATCAGTGGCATTAAGGCTTCTGGAAACACCATATATTTT. Translating gives CAISGIKASGNTIYF.